The rows below give T cell receptor beta chains drawn from one sample of a study of neurological immune-mediated disorders. TCRdb redid the calling of the 5' RACE reads with MiXCR, one entry per CDR3 protein. The sample has 10,000 or so distinct CDR3 sequences, about 23% seen once; the top ten hold roughly 15%. The sample comprised CD8+ T cells from blood. The receptor set was obtained from a woman aged 40 to 49 with multiple sclerosis. Each CDR3 is given with its conserved first and last residue. A D gene is named only where the DNA matches it firmly. Expanded clones are given a class, and other clones once, few, many or no size at all.

TRBV20-1	TRBD2	TRBJ2-7	-	TGCAGTGCTAGAGGTCCCCTAGCGGGGGGCCGTTACGAGCAGTACTTC	CSARGPLAGGRYEQYF
TRBV27	TRBD1	TRBJ1-2	many	TGTGCCAGCAGTTCCCGACAGGGTTATACCTATGGCTACACCTTC	CASSSRQGYTYGYTF
TRBV7-6	-	TRBJ2-7	many	TGTGCCAGCAGCTTAGTGGATGCCTCCTACGAGCAGTACTTC	CASSLVDASYEQYF
TRBV5-1	-	TRBJ2-2	many	TGCGCCAGCCGGGACGCGAACACCGGGGAGCTGTTTTTT	CASRDANTGELFF
TRBV6-5	-	TRBJ2-5	medium-sized	TGTGCCAGCAGCTCCGGGGTCTCCGGCCAAGAGACCCAGTACTTC	CASSSGVSGQETQYF
TRBV5-1	-	TRBJ1-5	medium-sized	TGCGCCAGCAGCTTGGAGGGATCCTGGCCCCAGCATTTT	CASSLEGSWPQHF
TRBV21-1	-	TRBJ1-2	many	TGTGCCAGCAGCAAAGCGCTTTCGAGGGGCGTAAGCTATGGCTACACCTTC	CASSKALSRGVSYGYTF
TRBV5-1	-	TRBJ2-5	medium-sized	TGCGCCAGCAGCTTCAGCGGGGAGACCCAGTACTTC	CASSFSGETQYF
TRBV6-6	-	TRBJ1-5	-	TGTGCCAGCAGTTACCGGAGCAATCAGCCCCAGCATTTT	CASSYRSNQPQHF
TRBV29-1	-	TRBJ1-1	medium-sized	TGCAGCGTGGGGTTAGGGGTGAACACTGAAGCTTTCTTT	CSVGLGVNTEAFF
TRBV4-1	-	TRBJ2-7	-	TGCGCCAGCAGCCAAGTTGAAGGGGGGACCTACGAGCAGTACTTC	CASSQVEGGTYEQYF
TRBV5-1	TRBD2	TRBJ2-1	medium-sized	TGCGCCAGCAGCTTAATAGCGGGGGGGGGGCAGTTCTTC	CASSLIAGGGQFF
TRBV5-6	-	TRBJ2-6	many	TGTGCCAGCAGCCCCCAGGGGGCCAACGTCCTGACTTTC	CASSPQGANVLTF
TRBV7-9	TRBD2	TRBJ2-7	few	TGTGCCAGCAGCTCTCGTCGGGGGGGCCACTGCGAGCAGTACTTC	CASSSRRGGHCEQYF
TRBV6-6	-	TRBJ2-1	many	TGTGCCAGCAGTTATGGAAGAGGGATCGATGAGCAGTTCTTC	CASSYGRGIDEQFF
TRBV5-1	-	TRBJ2-1	medium-sized	TGCGCCAGCAGCTTTCGCGCCTACAATGAGCAGTTCTTC	CASSFRAYNEQFF